Below, 13 T cell receptor beta chains from the same sample are listed, as sequenced in a study of cytomegalovirus exposure and HLA in healthy donors. The PCR had 60 Vbeta and 13 Jbeta primers. The method was immunoSEQ multiplex PCR; TCRdb's version includes in-frame clones alone and lacks a portion of them. The repertoire holds just over 150,000 clones, roughly 82% seen once, with 5.5% to 8.5% in the top ten. Sequencing was performed on PBMCs. All receptors come from a woman aged 50 to 65 in good health and CMV-seropositive.

The gene calls are TRBV25-1 and TRBJ2-1; the match to TRBD2 covers 7 bases. J was trimmed by 1 base and V by 1 base; bases with no gene match: 4. The germline V gene encodes CDR1 MGHDK and CDR2 SYGVNS. This CDR3 comprises 16 residues. The CDR3, as DNA: TGTGCCAGCAGTGAATTGCGGGGAGGGTCCTACAATGAGCAGTTCTTC. It encodes CASSELRGGSYNEQFF.

Regarding this clone: Distinct nucleotide sequences in the sample also encode this CDR3. The rearrangement uses TRBV6-5 and TRBJ1-5; D is unclear. Germline CDR1 reads MNHEY; CDR2 reads SVGAGI. Trimming removed 3 bases at V and 7 bases at J, with 7 bases between. The CDR3 runs 12 residues. CDR3 loop: CASSYPGQPQHF. CDR3 sequence (DNA): TGTGCCAGCAGTTATCCGGGACAGCCCCAGCATTTT.

The chain joins TRBV5-4 to TRBJ2-7; TRBD2 agrees at 13 bases. Per germline, CDR1 SGHNT and CDR2 YYREEE (reference sequence). The CDR3 has 15 amino acids. The V and J ends lost 4 bases and 7 bases, in that order; junction bases with no gene match: 8. CDR3 protein: CASSSGLAGVGEQYF. The CDR3 DNA reads TGTGCCAGCAGCAGCGGACTAGCGGGGGTAGGGGAGCAGTACTTC.

The CDR3 nucleotides read TGCGCCAGCAGCATCCGACAGGGTCTGACTAGCGGGGGACTCACAGATACGCAGTATTTT. It is translated as CASSIRQGLTSGGLTDTQYF. The rearrangement joins TRBV5-1 to TRBJ2-3, with TRBD2 matching over 12 bases. The germline V gene has CDR1 SGHRS and CDR2 YFSETQ. Trimming removed 4 bases from V and 2 bases from J; junction bases left unmatched: 17. This CDR3 is built from 20 residues.

The chain employs TRBV6-4 and TRBJ1-1, with 8 bases identical to TRBD1. The CDR3 contains 14 residues. Trimming cost V 5 bases and J 1 base; bases outside gene matches: 3. CDR1 is MRHNA and CDR2 is SNTAGT in the germline V gene. The CDR3 sequence: CASSPQGGNTEAFF. The DNA for the CDR3 is TGTGCCAGCAGTCCACAGGGGGGGAACACTGAAGCTTTCTTT.

CDR3 amino acids: CASSSFGDSNQPQHF. The CDR3 DNA follows: TGTGCCAGCAGCTCGTTCGGGGATAGCAATCAGCCCCAGCATTTT. V gene TRBV5-5 combines with J gene TRBJ1-5, with D unclear. Trimming removed 3 bases at V and 0 bases at J, with 10 bases between. Germline CDR1 and CDR2: SGHKS and YYEKEE (reference sequence). The CDR3 length is 15 residues. The whole variable domain, remainder taken from reference TRBV5-5 and TRBJ1-5, is DAGVTQSPTHLIKTRGQQVTLRCSPISGHKSVSWYQQVLGQGPQFIFQYYEKEERGRGNFPDRFSARQFPNYSSELNVNALLLGDSALYLCASSSFGDSNQPQHFGDGTRLSIL.

This chain joins TRBV10-3 and TRBJ2-7; no definite D call. This CDR3 has 15 residues. The ends were cut back, 0 bases at V and 5 bases at J, with 14 bases in the middle. Germline V gives CDR1 ENHRY, CDR2 SYGVKD. As DNA, the CDR3 is TGTGCCATCAGTGAGTCATCGAACCGGTACGACGAGCAGTACTTC. This gives the protein CAISESSNRYDEQYF.

This clone showed up just once. The CDR3 reads CASAGMNTEAFF. Written as DNA, the CDR3 is TGTGCCAGCGCGGGAATGAACACTGAAGCTTTCTTT. The J gene is TRBJ1-1, the V gene TRBV6-5, with no clear D. CDR1 and CDR2 from the germline V gene are MNHEY and SVGAGI. Trimming removed 8 bases from V and 0 bases from J, with 7 bases in between. The CDR3 covers 12 residues.

The chain links TRBV7-9 to TRBJ2-1; 8 positions match TRBD1. Per germline, CDR1 SEHNR and CDR2 FQNEAQ (reference sequence). CDR3 length: 15 residues. Germline trimming cut 5 bases from V and 8 bases from J; bases unmatched to any gene: 11. This CDR3 is CASSDRGRKGDEQFF. The CDR3 DNA reads as TGTGCCAGCAGCGACAGGGGACGGAAGGGGGATGAGCAGTTCTTC. Full variable domain (missing parts from reference TRBV7-9 and TRBJ2-1): DTGVSQNPRHKITKRGQNVTFRCDPISEHNRLYWYRQTLGQGPEFLTYFQNEAQLEKSRLLSDRFSAERPKGSFSTLEIQRTEQGDSAMYLCASSDRGRKGDEQFFGPGTRLTVL.

The chain combines TRBV28 with TRBJ2-1; 13 nucleotides line up with TRBD2. The CDR3 totals 19 residues. The V and J ends lost 4 bases and 7 bases, in that order; junction bases with no gene match: 16. Germline V CDR1 and CDR2: MDHEN, SYDVKM. The CDR3 nucleotides read TGTGCCAGCAGTTCTCCATCGGACCCAAGGACTAGCGGGGGTAATGAGCAGTTCTTC. Protein sequence: CASSSPSDPRTSGGNEQFF.

This clone was observed a handful of times. Other DNA sequences of this sample code for an identical CDR3. The gene calls are TRBV7-2 and TRBJ1-1, with D possibly matching TRBD1 (6 bases). This CDR3 contains 13 residues. Germline V gene data show CDR1 as SGHTA and CDR2 as FQGNSA. The V end was cut by 1 base, the J end by 4 bases, with 7 bases between. CDR3 region: CASSLGGRTEAFF. CDR3 coding DNA: TGTGCCAGCAGCTTAGGGGGGCGCACTGAAGCTTTCTTT.

The chain couples TRBV18 to TRBJ1-5; 8 nucleotides agree with TRBD1. V dropped 5 bases and J dropped 6; count of bases not matched to a gene: 6. The germline V gene has CDR1 KGHSH and CDR2 LQKENI. The CDR3 loop spans 14 amino acids. CDR3 loop: CASSKDRAGQPQHF. DNA of the CDR3: TGTGCCAGCTCAAAGGACAGGGCTGGTCAGCCCCAGCATTTT. Based on the CDR3 plus reference TRBV18 and TRBJ1-5, the full variable domain is NAGVMQNPRHLVRRRGQEARLRCSPMKGHSHVYWYRQLPEEGLKFMVYLQKENIIDESGMPKERFSAEFPKEGPSILRIQQVVRGDSAAYFCASSKDRAGQPQHFGDGTRLSIL.

The chain is built from TRBV7-9 and TRBJ2-7, with a possible D match to TRBD1 (6 bases). Trimming removed 1 base at V and 1 base at J, with 11 bases between. CDR3 size: 15 residues. CDR1 and CDR2 (germline): SEHNR, FQNEAQ (reference sequence). The CDR3 coding sequence is TGTGCCAGCAGCTTAGACAGGGTATCATCCTACGAGCAGTACTTC. Residues: CASSLDRVSSYEQYF. Full variable domain (missing parts from reference TRBV7-9 and TRBJ2-7): DTGVSQNPRHKITKRGQNVTFRCDPISEHNRLYWYRQTLGQGPEFLTYFQNEAQLEKSRLLSDRFSAERPKGSFSTLEIQRTEQGDSAMYLCASSLDRVSSYEQYFGPGTRLTVT.